The rows below give T cell receptor beta chains drawn from one sample of a study of T cell changes during pregnancy in multiple sclerosis. The repertoire was sequenced with immunoSEQ multiplex PCR; TCRdb's copy has only in-frame clones and lacks some. This table holds about 69,000 clones, 88% found once. The material sequenced was peripheral blood, taken before pregnancy. Receptor source: a female donor with multiple sclerosis, enrolled in a pregnancy study. Each CDR3 is given with its conserved first and last residue. D genes are given only for firm matches. The listing skips clone size in some rows; elsewhere it reads once, few, many or a size class.

>TRBJ2-6|.|.|TRBV19
CASSLTPQSSGANVLTF
TGTGCCAGTAGCCTTACCCCACAGAGCTCTGGGGCCAACGTCCTGACTTTC
>TRBJ2-1|TRBD2|.|TRBV18
CASSPLAGRYNEQFF
TGTGCCAGCTCACCCCTAGCGGGGCGTTACAATGAGCAGTTCTTC
>TRBJ1-1|.|.|TRBV11-2
CASSLVRQGEAFF
TGTGCCAGCAGCTTAGTACGGCAGGGAGAAGCTTTCTTT
>TRBJ1-1|.|.|TRBV7-9
CASSLDSMNTEAFF
TGTGCCAGCAGCCTGGACAGTATGAACACTGAAGCTTTCTTT
>TRBJ2-7|TRBD1|.|TRBV4-1
CASSQGPHRGRNYEQYF
TGCGCCAGCAGCCAAGGCCCCCACAGGGGGCGTAACTACGAGCAGTACTTC
>TRBJ2-7|TRBD1|.|TRBV18
CASSPGTGYYEQYF
TGTGCCAGCTCTCCCGGGACAGGGTATTACGAGCAGTACTTC
>TRBJ1-6|.|.|TRBV6-5
CASRQGSKGSPLHF
TGTGCCAGCAGGCAGGGAAGTAAGGGATCACCCCTCCACTTT
>TRBJ1-3|.|.|TRBV7-9
CASSSEGDTIYF
TGTGCCAGCAGCTCAGAGGGGGACACCATATATTTT
>TRBJ2-1|.|.|TRBV9
CASSVGGPYNEQFF
TGTGCCAGCAGCGTAGGGGGCCCCTACAATGAGCAGTTCTTC
>TRBJ2-5|TRBD2|.|TRBV4-1
CASSQGGGAGQETQYF
TGCGCCAGCAGCCAAGGCGGGGGGGCCGGCCAAGAGACCCAGTACTTC
>TRBJ1-5|.|once|TRBV11-2
CASSAATGYSNQPQHF
TGTGCCAGCAGCGCCGCTACAGGGTATAGCAATCAGCCCCAGCATTTT
>TRBJ1-2|.|few|TRBV19
CASSPPSGYGYTF
TGTGCCAGTAGTCCCCCCTCAGGCTATGGCTACACCTTC
>TRBJ1-1|.|.|TRBV2
CASSGSGETEAFF
TGTGCCAGCAGTGGTTCGGGTGAAACTGAAGCTTTCTTT
>TRBJ1-5|.|.|TRBV19
CASSKSRQIPQPQHF
TGTGCCAGTAGTAAGTCCCGACAGATTCCTCAGCCCCAGCATTTT
>TRBJ2-2|TRBD2|.|TRBV4-2
CASSPAGGPQVAAGELFF
TGTGCCAGCAGCCCAGCGGGGGGGCCCCAAGTTGCGGCCGGGGAGCTGTTTTTT
>TRBJ1-5|.|.|TRBV19
CASSPDRINQPQHF
TGTGCCAGTAGTCCCGACAGGATCAATCAGCCCCAGCATTTT
>TRBJ2-7|.|.|TRBV10-1
CASSDTQGPKYEQYF
TGCGCCAGCAGTGACACTCAGGGCCCAAAGTACGAGCAGTACTTC
>TRBJ2-7|.|.|TRBV7-2
CASSFGGAGEQYF
TGTGCCAGCAGCTTTGGCGGCGCTGGCGAGCAGTACTTC
>TRBJ1-5|.|.|TRBV30
CAWSISKQPQHF
TGTGCCTGGAGTATTAGCAAGCAGCCCCAGCATTTT
>TRBJ2-3|TRBD2|once|TRBV9
CASSVAGSGGASTDTQYF
TGTGCCAGCAGCGTAGCTGGTAGCGGGGGGGCTAGCACAGATACGCAGTATTTT
>TRBJ1-1|.|few|TRBV13
CASSYGLSEAFF
TGTGCCAGCAGCTATGGGCTCTCTGAAGCTTTCTTT
>TRBJ2-7|TRBD2|.|TRBV5-4
CASSGPGLADYEQYF
TGTGCCAGCAGCGGCCCGGGGCTAGCGGACTACGAGCAGTACTTC
>TRBJ2-3|.|.|TRBV5-4
CASSSSQKSDTQYF
TGTGCCAGCAGCTCCTCCCAGAAGTCGGATACGCAGTATTTT
>TRBJ2-7|.|.|TRBV5-1
CASSPRAGVTSEQYF
TGCGCCAGCAGCCCCCGCGCAGGCGTAACCTCCGAGCAGTACTTC
>TRBJ2-7|TRBD1|.|TRBV5-1
CASRRTGDYEQYF
TGCGCCAGCAGAAGGACAGGGGACTACGAGCAGTACTTC
>TRBJ2-3|TRBD1|.|TRBV30
CAWSALGTGEADTQYF
TGTGCCTGGAGTGCCCTTGGGACAGGGGAGGCAGATACGCAGTATTTT
>TRBJ2-1|TRBD1|.|TRBV29-1
CSVDKRQGTFSYNEQFF
TGCAGCGTTGATAAGCGACAGGGAACTTTCTCCTACAATGAGCAGTTCTTC
>TRBJ1-2|TRBD1|.|TRBV5-1
CASSFDRGRYGYTF
TGCGCCAGCAGCTTTGACAGGGGGCGGTATGGCTACACCTTC
>TRBJ1-1|TRBD1|.|TRBV5-5
CASSLTKRRTGQENTEAFF
TGTGCCAGCAGCCTTACAAAAAGACGGACAGGTCAGGAGAACACTGAAGCTTTCTTT
>TRBJ2-7|.|.|TRBV25-1
CASSEYSARGYEQYF
TGTGCCAGCAGTGAATATTCGGCCCGGGGGTACGAGCAGTACTTC
>TRBJ2-2|.|.|TRBV7-3
CASGHELFF
TGTGCCAGCGGACACGAGCTGTTTTTT
>TRBJ2-3|TRBD1|once|TRBV6-5
CASKRDSSTDTQYF
TGTGCCAGCAAGAGGGACAGCTCCACAGATACGCAGTATTTT
>TRBJ1-2|.|.|TRBV7-9
CASSSGQYYGYTF
TGTGCCAGCAGCTCAGGACAGTACTATGGCTACACCTTC
>TRBJ2-2|TRBD2|.|TRBV7-2
CASSLASGKGTGELFF
TGTGCCAGCAGCTTAGCTAGCGGGAAAGGAACCGGGGAGCTGTTTTTT
>TRBJ2-7|TRBD1|.|TRBV6-1
CASSFPGQGYNEQYF
TGTGCCAGCAGTTTCCCGGGACAGGGTTACAACGAGCAGTACTTC
>TRBJ2-2|TRBD1|.|TRBV5-4
CASSFSTGGVTGELFF
TGTGCCAGCAGCTTTTCGACAGGGGGTGTCACCGGGGAGCTGTTTTTT
>TRBJ2-1|TRBD2|.|TRBV7-9
CASSLGHSGNNEQFF
TGTGCCAGCAGCTTAGGCCATAGCGGGAACAATGAGCAGTTCTTC
>TRBJ1-2|.|.|TRBV19
CASSVQGIDSSNYGYTF
TGTGCCAGTAGCGTTCAGGGAATCGACAGCTCTAACTATGGCTACACCTTC
>TRBJ1-2|.|.|TRBV5-1
CASSLAGESTYYGYTF
TGCGCCAGCAGCTTGGCCGGGGAGAGCACCTACTATGGCTACACCTTC
>TRBJ1-4|.|once|TRBV2
CASSEVFGRDEKLFF
TGTGCCAGCAGTGAAGTTTTCGGGAGAGATGAAAAACTGTTTTTT
>TRBJ1-2|.|.|TRBV30
CAGARDPNYGYTF
TGTGCCGGGGCCAGGGATCCTAACTATGGCTACACCTTC
>TRBJ1-4|.|.|TRBV5-5
CASSTEGQLNEKLFF
TGTGCCAGCAGCACGGAAGGACAGCTTAATGAAAAACTGTTTTTT
>TRBJ2-5|.|.|TRBV2
CASGAQETQYF
TGTGCCAGCGGGGCCCAAGAGACCCAGTACTTC
>TRBJ1-5|.|.|TRBV10-3
CAISGGPNQPQHF
TGTGCCATCAGTGGGGGGCCAAATCAGCCCCAGCATTTT
>TRBJ2-1|.|.|TRBV7-6
CASSPGVPTNEQFF
TGTGCCAGCAGCCCCGGAGTCCCGACGAATGAGCAGTTCTTC
>TRBJ2-5|.|.|TRBV5-6
CASSWGQGETQYF
TGTGCCAGCAGCTGGGGGCAGGGGGAGACCCAGTACTTC
>TRBJ1-5|.|.|TRBV4-3
CASSQVYSGDNQPQHF
TGCGCCAGCAGCCAAGTTTATAGCGGGGACAATCAGCCCCAGCATTTT